This record concerns one TCR beta chain sequence. The antigen is undetermined. Only in-frame clones appear in the TCRdb table, and some are missing; sequencing was by immunoSEQ multiplex PCR. The sample lists roughly 600,000 clones; 95% to 98% were seen once. This entry is derived from a study of shared clonotypes between healthy human individuals. General study points: Naive subsets generally exceeded memory subsets in estimated richness.

The germline V gene has CDR1 GTSNPN and CDR2 SVGIG (reference sequence). With 4 bases clipped from V and 3 bases from J, the junction kept 7 bases outside the gene matches. This CDR3 is built from 14 residues. As defined, naive CD8 cells were CD45RO-negative and positively selected for CCR7, with terminally differentiated effector memory CD45RA+ cells excluded. There were only Caucasian adults among the donors, and all lived in Nashville, Tennessee. The chain joins TRBV30 to TRBJ2-3; 7 bases align to TRBD1. This TCR came from a man under 40 in good health. The source material was naive CD8+ T cells sorted from blood. The CDR3 loop reads CAWNRDSRTDTQYF. The DNA for the CDR3 is TGTGCCTGGAACCGGGACAGCCGAACAGATACGCAGTATTTT.